The present T cell receptor beta chain was sequenced within a study of T cells expressing NK-cell markers. Study-level points and caveats: Of the CD8+ T cell pool in more than 5 donors, roughly 1.0-7.0% was accounted for by dominant NKG2C+ clonotypes.

TCRdb re-called the 5' RACE reads; one entry per CDR3 protein, DNA not given. With around 260,000 distinct CDR3 sequences in the sample, the ten largest clones hold around 4.3%. The CDR3 totals 15 residues. Germline loops: CDR1 SGHTA, CDR2 FQGNSA. Worth noting for this clonotype: Its matching antigen is unknown.

The sample taken for sequencing was blood T cells: a sorted CD56 or NKG2C T cell subset, CD4+ or CD8+ T cells, or bulk PBMC T cells (not recorded which). The genes are TRBV7-2 and TRBJ2-7; the TRBD1 assignment by TCRdb is unverifiable without DNA. This sequence originates from a woman between 18 and 75 years old in good health. The CDR3 sequence: CASSHTRDSSYEQYF.